A selection of T cell receptor beta chains follows, all from one sample in a study of cytomegalovirus exposure and HLA in healthy donors. Here immunoSEQ multiplex PCR was the method, and the copy in TCRdb shows in-frame clones only, minus some. The sample contains about 160,000 clones, around four fifths of which appear only once. Sequencing was done on a sample of PBMCs. The receptors here all came from a woman between 18 and 29 years old in good health and CMV-seronegative. The CDR3 runs from the conserved cysteine through the conserved F or W. Fields, in order: J gene, V gene, clone size, D gene, CDR3 DNA, CDR3 protein. D genes are given only for firm matches. Not every row has a clone size; where given, it reads once, few, many or a size class.

>TRBJ2-7|TRBV7-9|.|.
TGTGCCAGCAGCGTAGGCCCGAGCGGAAAAACCTACGAGCAGTACTTC
CASSVGPSGKTYEQYF
>TRBJ1-2|TRBV10-3|.|TRBD1
TGTGCCATCAGTGATGGGACAGGGGGCCGGGGCTACACCTTC
CAISDGTGGRGYTF
>TRBJ2-3|TRBV2|.|.
TGTGCCAGCAGCGAGACTGTACCTACGCAGTATTTT
CASSETVPTQYF
>TRBJ1-2|TRBV28|.|TRBD1
TGTGCCAGCAGTGATGGACAGGCCTATGGCTACACCTTC
CASSDGQAYGYTF
>TRBJ2-2|TRBV27|.|TRBD1
TGTGCCAGCAGTCCAGACAGGGTGAACACCGGGGAGCTGTTTTTT
CASSPDRVNTGELFF
>TRBJ2-3|TRBV18|.|TRBD2
TGTGCCAGCTCACCCTTAGCGGGGGCCAGCACAGATACGCAGTATTTT
CASSPLAGASTDTQYF
>TRBJ1-2|TRBV5-1|once|.
TGCGCCAGCAGACGGACAGAGATAAACTATGGCTACACCTTC
CASRRTEINYGYTF
>TRBJ1-3|TRBV10-3|.|.
TGTGCCATCAGTCCCCAACAGGGAACCTCTGGAAACACCATATATTTT
CAISPQQGTSGNTIYF
>TRBJ2-1|TRBV6-5|.|TRBD1
TGTGCCAGCAGATTCGGACAGGGGGGATACAATGAGCAGTTCTTC
CASRFGQGGYNEQFF
>TRBJ2-7|TRBV6-5|.|TRBD1
TGTGCCAGCAGTTACGTGGGACAGGGTAACGAGCAGTACTTC
CASSYVGQGNEQYF
>TRBJ1-1|TRBV28|.|.
TGTGTCGGCCGGAGGGGAACGAACACTGAAGCTTTCTTT
CVGRRGTNTEAFF
>TRBJ2-7|TRBV27|few|.
TGTGCCAGCGGACAGCTAGACTCCTACGAGCAGTACTTC
CASGQLDSYEQYF
>TRBJ2-2|TRBV5-1|.|.
TGCGCCAGCACCCAAGGGGGTCCCGGGGAGCTGTCTTTT
CASTQGGPGELSF
>TRBJ2-1|TRBV7-3|.|TRBD2
TGTGCCAGCAGCTTAATGGCCGGGACTAAACATAGTGAGCAGTTCTTC
CASSLMAGTKHSEQFF
>TRBJ2-7|TRBV4-1|.|.
TGCGCCAGCAGCCAAGACCCAGGGCTTAACTCCTACGAGCAGTACTTC
CASSQDPGLNSYEQYF
>TRBJ2-7|TRBV2|.|.
TGTGCCAGCAGTGGATTTGAGACAGCCGCTAGGATCCGCTTC
CASSGFETAARIRF
>TRBJ2-7|TRBV28|few|.
TGTGCCAGCAGTGCCGATGGGCCCTACGAGCAGTACTTC
CASSADGPYEQYF
>TRBJ2-7|TRBV6-1|.|TRBD1
TGTGCCAGCAGTGACCTGGGACAGGGGTTGTGGGAGCAGTACTTC
CASSDLGQGLWEQYF
>TRBJ1-1|TRBV7-8|.|.
TGTGCCAGCAGTACTACTCGGGGGGCGATGGGAGCTTTCTTT
CASSTTRGAMGAFF
>TRBJ1-4|TRBV25-1|.|TRBD1
TGTGCCAGCAGCAGAATGACAGGGCCCCTAACTAATGAAAAACTGTTTTTT
CASSRMTGPLTNEKLFF
>TRBJ2-3|TRBV7-3|.|TRBD2
TGTGCCAGCAGCTCGAACCCTCCGGGACTAGCGGGAGATACGCAGTATTTT
CASSSNPPGLAGDTQYF
>TRBJ2-7|TRBV7-9|.|.
TGTGCCAGCAGCTTAAAGGGGTTCCCCTACGAGCAGTACTTC
CASSLKGFPYEQYF
>TRBJ2-1|TRBV11-2|.|TRBD2
TGTGCCAGCAGCTTTATTAGCGGGAGTTACAATGAGCAGTTCTTC
CASSFISGSYNEQFF
>TRBJ2-1|TRBV5-1|.|TRBD2
TGCGCCAGCAGCTTAACTAGCGGATACTCCTACAATGAGCAGTTCTTC
CASSLTSGYSYNEQFF
>TRBJ1-1|TRBV11-2|.|TRBD1
TGTGCCAGCAGCTTTTCGACAGGGGGCTGGACTGAAGCTTTCTTT
CASSFSTGGWTEAFF
>TRBJ1-4|TRBV19|.|.
TGTGCCAGTAGTCCCCGGACAACAACTAATGAAAAACTGTTTTTT
CASSPRTTTNEKLFF
>TRBJ2-1|TRBV6-1|.|.
TGTGCCAGCAGTGAAGGGGGACTGAGACTAAGTGAGCAGTTCTTC
CASSEGGLRLSEQFF
>TRBJ2-5|TRBV6-6|once|TRBD2
TGTGCCAGCAGTTTTCGGGGGGGGGAGACCCAGTACTTC
CASSFRGGETQYF
>TRBJ1-1|TRBV7-9|few|.
TGTGCCAGCAGCCCCCAATCCGCGGGGGGTAACGGTTTCTTT
CASSPQSAGGNGFF
>TRBJ1-4|TRBV6-6|.|.
TGTGCCAGCAGTTACCCCACAGGGAGATTAGAAAAACTGTTTTTT
CASSYPTGRLEKLFF
>TRBJ2-5|TRBV4-1|once|.
TGCGCCAGCAGCCAAGAGCCAGAGGGCCTCGGGGAGACCCAGTACTTC
CASSQEPEGLGETQYF
>TRBJ2-3|TRBV19|.|TRBD1
TGTGCCTGCAGGACAGGGGGAACGGGAGATACGCAGTATTTT
CACRTGGTGDTQYF
>TRBJ2-4|TRBV5-1|few|TRBD1
TGCGCCAGCAGCGATGGAGGGGGGACAGGGGGCAACATTCAGTACTTC
CASSDGGGTGGNIQYF
>TRBJ1-1|TRBV10-3|.|.
TGTGCCATCAGACAGACCTTGAACACTGAAGCTTTCTTT
CAIRQTLNTEAFF
>TRBJ2-5|TRBV9|.|TRBD2
TGTGCCAGCAGCGTTACACTAGCGGGGGGGAAAGAGACCCAGTACTTC
CASSVTLAGGKETQYF
>TRBJ2-7|TRBV29-1|.|TRBD2
TGCAGCGCCTTAGCGGGAGGGCTGTACGAGCAGTACTTC
CSALAGGLYEQYF
>TRBJ2-3|TRBV27|.|TRBD2
TGTGCCAGCAGTTTCGGGACTAAAACAGATACGCAGTATTTT
CASSFGTKTDTQYF
>TRBJ2-1|TRBV9|.|.
TGTGCCAGCAGCGTTTCCGGGGGATACAATGAGCAGTTCTTC
CASSVSGGYNEQFF
>TRBJ1-5|TRBV7-8|.|TRBD1
TGTGCCAGCAGCCCCGACAGGGGACACAATCAGCCCCAGCATTTT
CASSPDRGHNQPQHF
>TRBJ2-5|TRBV28|.|TRBD1
TGTGCCAGCAGTGCCGGAGACAGGGCTGTCGGAGAGACCCAGTACTTC
CASSAGDRAVGETQYF
>TRBJ2-5|TRBV7-3|.|TRBD1
TGTGCCAGCAGCCAACAACAGGGGTCAGAGACCCAGTACTTC
CASSQQQGSETQYF
>TRBJ2-1|TRBV19|.|.
TGTGCCAGCGAGGAAAGCCCTAGGGCGGGTACCTACAATGAGCAGTTCTTC
CASEESPRAGTYNEQFF
>TRBJ2-1|TRBV7-9|.|TRBD2
TGTTCCAGCAGCACCCGACTAGCGGGGAACAATGAGCAGTTCTTC
CSSSTRLAGNNEQFF
>TRBJ2-7|TRBV14|once|.
TGTGCCAGCAGCCGACAGAGCTCCTACGAGCAGTACTTC
CASSRQSSYEQYF
>TRBJ2-5|TRBV27|.|.
TGTGCCAGCAGTCCCGCCGGGACTGTTGAGACCCAGTACTTC
CASSPAGTVETQYF
>TRBJ2-1|TRBV19|.|TRBD1
TGTGCCAGTAGCCCGGGACAGGGGAGTAGGTGGCAGTTCTTC
CASSPGQGSRWQFF
>TRBJ2-5|TRBV4-1|once|.
TGCGCCAGCAGCCAAGATGGGACACTTAAAATCCAGTACTTC
CASSQDGTLKIQYF
>TRBJ2-7|TRBV7-6|few|.
TGTGCCAGCAGCTTAGGGCAGGGAACCTACGAGCAGTACTTC
CASSLGQGTYEQYF
>TRBJ1-3|TRBV9|.|TRBD1
TGTGCCAGCAGCGGACAGGGATCTGGAAACACCATATATTTT
CASSGQGSGNTIYF
>TRBJ2-1|TRBV5-4|.|.
TGTGCCAGCAGCTTTGAAGAGTACAATGAGCAGTTCTTC
CASSFEEYNEQFF
>TRBJ2-1|TRBV11-3|.|TRBD2
TGTGCCAGCAGTCGTCGGACTAGCGGGATCAATGAGCAGTTCTTC
CASSRRTSGINEQFF
>TRBJ2-1|TRBV2|.|.
TGTGCCAGCAGTGGAACCCGGCGCGGGGAGTCCTACAATGAGCAGTTCTTC
CASSGTRRGESYNEQFF
>TRBJ2-7|TRBV2|.|TRBD1
TGTGCCAGCAGTGAAGCCGGGACAGGGAACGAGCAGTACTTC
CASSEAGTGNEQYF
>TRBJ2-7|TRBV14|few|TRBD2
TGTGCCAGCAGCCAGCGAAGGACTAGCGGGAGTGCCTACGAGCAGTACTTC
CASSQRRTSGSAYEQYF